The sequence of this TCR beta chain was determined in a study of cytomegalovirus exposure and HLA in healthy donors. Whole-study findings and limits: Rare sequences made up most TCRs, while some public TCRs were found in many donors. In a later analysis, across HLA loci, associated TCR counts were highest for DRB1, lowest for HLA-C.

CDR3 length: 13 amino acids. Trimming removed 1 base from V and 0 bases from J, with 4 bases in between. Germline CDR1 and CDR2: SGDLS and YYNGEE. The PCR made use of 60 Vbeta and 13 Jbeta primers. Assay: immunoSEQ multiplex PCR; the TCRdb copy retains only in-frame clones and omits some. The sample consists of around 200,000 clones, 75% to 85% of them appearing once. With respect to this clone: No antigen is known for it.

The sequence came from a girl aged 10-17 years in good health and CMV-seronegative. The gene calls are TRBV9 and TRBJ1-1, with D unresolved. The sequencing sample was made of PBMCs. The CDR3 nucleotides read TGTGCCAGCAGCGTATCAATGAACACTGAAGCTTTCTTT. It codes for CASSVSMNTEAFF.